Below, one T cell receptor (beta chain) is given with its context. CD45RO-negative CD8 cells positively selected for CCR7 made up the naive population, which excluded terminally differentiated effector memory CD45RA+ cells. CDR1 and CDR2 from the germline V gene are LNHDA and SQIVND (reference sequence). Trimming removed 3 bases at V and 7 bases at J, with 6 bases between. The CDR3 length is 11 residues. The data were taken from a study of shared clonotypes between healthy human individuals. How the authors handled the data: Because ImmunoSEQ provided only junction sequences with no quality scores, the filtering differed. Generated by immunoSEQ multiplex PCR, the TCRdb table keeps only in-frame clones and is missing some. V and J calls and clone size are those listed in that table; D and trimming were worked out from the DNA. This table has about 2 million clones, about 95% appearing once.

The sequenced material came from naive CD8+ T cells sorted from blood. The chain carries TRBV19 and TRBJ1-2; D not certain. The sequence derives from a man younger than 30 in good health. The CDR3 coding sequence is TGTGCCAGTAGTATCACCGGTGGCTACACCTTC. Protein sequence: CASSITGGYTF.